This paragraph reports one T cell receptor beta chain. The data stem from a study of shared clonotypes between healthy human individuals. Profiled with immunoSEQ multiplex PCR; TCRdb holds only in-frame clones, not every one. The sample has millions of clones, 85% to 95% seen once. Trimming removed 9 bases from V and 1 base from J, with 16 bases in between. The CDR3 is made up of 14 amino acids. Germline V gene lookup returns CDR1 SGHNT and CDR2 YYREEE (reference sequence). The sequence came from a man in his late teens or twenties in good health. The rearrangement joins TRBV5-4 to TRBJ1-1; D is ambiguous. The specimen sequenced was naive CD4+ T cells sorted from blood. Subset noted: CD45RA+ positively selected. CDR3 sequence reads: CATQLGPSNTEAFF. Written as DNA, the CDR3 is TGTGCCACCCAGCTTGGCCCCTCGAACACTGAAGCTTTCTTT.